This T cell receptor beta chain is drawn from a study of T cells in Graves' hyperthyroidism and ophthalmopathy. Study results and caveats: The model anticipated ophthalmopathy a median around six months pre-onset.

This clonotype occurred many times. Its specificity is unknown. Germline V gene data show CDR1 as SGHVS and CDR2 as FQNEAQ. V was cut by 1 base and J by 0 bases, with 15 bases left in between. CDR3 size: 18 residues. Researchers amplified the TCR beta CDR3 regions from RNA transcripts. When the TCR CDR3 underwent first-round RT-PCR, the HTBI primer set was used. MiXCR, run by TCRdb on the multiplex PCR reads, gives a single entry per CDR3 protein. The sample holds more than 550,000 distinct CDR3 sequences, roughly a sixth seen once. Sample: blood. The rearrangement uses TRBV7-8 and TRBJ2-2; maybe TRBD1 (5 bases). This clonotype originated in a woman aged 50 to 60 with Graves' hyperthyroidism that later progressed to Graves' ophthalmopathy. This CDR3 reads CASSLGLVRTSNTGELFF. DNA for the CDR3: TGTGCCAGCAGCTTAGGTTTGGTGCGGACATCGAACACCGGGGAGCTGTTTTTT.